Below are 28 T cell receptor beta chains sequenced from a single sample in a study of CD8 T cells in ankylosing spondylitis. MiXCR, run by TCRdb on the 5' RACE reads, gives a single entry per CDR3 protein. The profile shows some 150,000 distinct CDR3 sequences, around 42% of them singletons. Material: synovial fluid, either unsorted or a sorted T cell fraction (not recorded which). The receptor source for this set is a male donor with ankylosing spondylitis.

The chain is built from TRBV20-1 and TRBJ2-7; possible D gene TRBD2, 5 bases. The ends were cut back, 3 bases at V and 3 bases at J, with 12 bases in the middle. Germline CDR1 reads DFQATT; CDR2 reads SNEGSKA (reference sequence). The CDR3 is made up of 13 amino acids. The CDR3 region is CSASRTQIYEQYF. For the CDR3, the DNA is TGCAGTGCTAGCCGGACTCAAATCTACGAGCAGTACTTC.

This clonotype was seen only a few times. J is TRBJ2-7 and V is TRBV3-1; the D call may be TRBD1 or TRBD2 (5 bases each). Germline V gene data show CDR1 as LGHDT and CDR2 as YNNKEL (reference sequence). Deletions cut 4 bases from V and 4 bases from J, with 17 bases between. The CDR3 is 15 residues long. The CDR3 sequence is CASSPFEGPSYEQYF. The CDR3 nucleotides are TGTGCCAGCAGCCCCTTTGAGGGGCCCTCGTACGAGCAGTACTTC.

This sequence joins TRBV29-1 and TRBJ2-7, with a possible D match to TRBD1 (6 bases). The germline V gene encodes CDR1 SQVTM and CDR2 ANQGSEA. The germline V and J ends were trimmed by 6 bases and 5 bases, with 17 bases remaining between them. The CDR3 has 13 amino acids. CDR3 nucleotides: TGCAGCGTAGTATCAGTAACAGGGCACGAGCAGTACTTC. It codes for CSVVSVTGHEQYF.

CDR3 loop: CASSMAGSTDTQYF. Here the CDR3 DNA reads TGCGCCAGCAGCATGGCGGGAAGCACAGATACGCAGTATTTT. The rearrangement joins TRBV5-1 to TRBJ2-3, with D possibly matching TRBD2 (6 bases). V lost 4 bases and J lost 0, with 9 bases in between. CDR3 length: 14 residues. Germline V gene lookup returns CDR1 SGHRS and CDR2 YFSETQ. Supplemented by reference TRBV5-1 and TRBJ2-3, the full variable domain reads KAGVTQTPRYLIKTRGQQVTLSCSPISGHRSVSWYQQTPGQGLQFLFEYFSETQRNKGNFPGRFSGRQFSNSRSEMNVSTLELGDSALYLCASSMAGSTDTQYFGPGTRLTVL.

The chain carries TRBV6-1 and TRBJ1-1, with D possibly TRBD1 on 5 matching bases. The CDR3 spans 15 residues. V lost 0 bases and J 5 bases, leaving 13 bases between the germline ends. The germline V gene has CDR1 MNHNS and CDR2 SASEGT. This chain's CDR3 is CASSEAFQGWTEAFF. Written as DNA, the CDR3 is TGTGCCAGCAGTGAAGCGTTCCAGGGTTGGACTGAAGCTTTCTTT.

This clonotype came up once. The rearrangement links TRBV7-3 to TRBJ2-2; no definite D call. Trimming removed 5 bases from V and 1 base from J, with 14 bases in between. Germline V gene data show CDR1 as SGHTA and CDR2 as FQGTGA. This CDR3 region has 16 residues. The CDR3 sequence: CASSPRPNRNTGELFF. Here the CDR3 DNA reads TGTGCCAGCAGCCCCCGCCCTAATCGGAACACCGGGGAGCTGTTTTTT.

The rearrangement joins TRBV29-1 to TRBJ2-5, with 8 nucleotides matching TRBD1. The J segment lost 5 bases and the V segment lost 6 bases, leaving 14 bases of the junction unmatched. The CDR3 has 15 amino acids. Per the germline V gene, CDR1 is SQVTM and CDR2 is ANQGSEA. Here the CDR3 reads CSVGQRTGWWETQYF. The CDR3 region has the DNA TGCAGCGTCGGACAGCGGACAGGGTGGTGGGAGACCCAGTACTTC.

V gene TRBV6-2 or TRBV6-3 combines with J gene TRBJ2-3; TRBD2 matches at 8 bases. Germline assignment: CDR1 MNHEY and CDR2 SVGEGT. The CDR3 extends over 16 amino acids. The J segment lost 1 base and the V segment lost 0 bases, leaving 3 bases of the junction unmatched. CDR3 region: CASSYSAGERTDTQYF. DNA for the CDR3: TGTGCCAGCAGTTACTCAGCGGGAGAGCGCACAGATACGCAGTATTTT.

This clonotype has at least ten counts. This rearrangement joins TRBV11-2 to TRBJ1-2, with D hard to call. The germline V gene encodes CDR1 SGHAT and CDR2 FQNNGV. The CDR3 is 14 residues long. Trimming pared 0 bases from V and 3 bases from J, leaving 8 bases between. CDR3 sequence: CASSLDTGHYGYTF. CDR3 DNA sequence: TGTGCCAGCAGCTTAGATACCGGTCACTATGGCTACACCTTC.

The V gene is TRBV28, the J gene TRBJ2-1; no firm D call. Germline CDR1 reads MDHEN; CDR2 reads SYDVKM. V was cut by 2 bases and J by 12 bases, with 11 bases left in between. The length of the CDR3 is 12 residues. For the CDR3, the DNA is TGTGCCAGCAGTTTAACCTTAGATCGGCAGTTCTTC. Encoded protein: CASSLTLDRQFF.

This clonotype was seen ten or more times. The chain joins TRBV15 to TRBJ2-3; 8 bases are shared with TRBD2. The CDR3 runs to 15 residues. The germline CDR1 and CDR2 sequences are LNHNV and YYDKDF (reference sequence). V shed 1 base, J shed 4 bases, and the junction held 4 bases outside the gene matches. The CDR3 here is CATSRGISGADTQYF. CDR3 coding DNA: TGTGCCACCAGCAGAGGGATTAGCGGGGCAGATACGCAGTATTTT.

The rearrangement links TRBV2 to TRBJ2-7, with D perhaps TRBD1 (6 bases). The CDR3 runs 14 residues. V gave up 0 bases and J gave up 6 bases, with 12 bases separating them. CDR1 and CDR2 (germline): SNHLY, FYNNEI. The CDR3 sequence is CASSEAHRVSEQYF. DNA for the CDR3: TGTGCCAGCAGTGAAGCCCACAGGGTAAGCGAGCAGTACTTC.

V is TRBV3-1 and J is TRBJ2-1, with 9 bases lining up with TRBD2. Germline loops: CDR1 LGHDT, CDR2 YNNKEL (reference sequence). V gave up 6 bases and J gave up 10 bases; unmatched junction bases: 13. The CDR3 covers 15 residues. In DNA form, the CDR3 reads TGTGCCAGCAGAGGGACTAGCTCTTCTTCCAACGAGCAGTTCTTC. This codes for CASRGTSSSSNEQFF.

A few counts support this clonotype. V gene TRBV15 combines with J gene TRBJ2-3; D gene uncertain. CDR3 length: 15 residues. The V gene lost 1 base and the J gene lost 1 base, with 9 bases spanning the gap. Germline values: CDR1 LNHNV, CDR2 YYDKDF (reference sequence). The CDR3 region has the DNA TGTGCCACCAGCAGAGTGGAGAGCGGCACAGATACGCAGTATTTT. It encodes CATSRVESGTDTQYF.

The rearrangement joins TRBV15 to TRBJ1-2; 7 bases match TRBD1. The CDR3 runs to 16 residues. V was pared by 1 base and J by 0 bases, with 5 bases of the junction left unmatched. Germline assignment: CDR1 LNHNV and CDR2 YYDKDF (reference sequence). DNA for the CDR3: TGTGCCACCAGCAGAGGTGGGGACAGAGCTAACTATGGCTACACCTTC. Encoded protein: CATSRGGDRANYGYTF.

This clonotype was recorded at least ten times. V and J are TRBV10-3 and TRBJ2-3, with 11 positions matching TRBD2. V shed 2 bases, J shed 0 bases, and the junction held 16 bases outside the gene matches. Germline V gives CDR1 ENHRY, CDR2 SYGVKD. CDR3 length: 21 amino acids. CDR3 nucleotide sequence: TGTGCCATCAGTGAGCCTTCACTAGCGGGGGCCCTTAATTCTAGCACAGATACGCAGTATTTT. Translating gives CAISEPSLAGALNSSTDTQYF.

This chain joins TRBV28 and TRBJ1-3; 8 positions match TRBD1. The CDR3 contains 16 residues. V gave up 5 bases and J gave up 8 bases; unmatched junction bases: 14. Germline V gives CDR1 MDHEN, CDR2 SYDVKM. In DNA form, the CDR3 reads TGTGCCAGCAGTCCTCGCGGAAACAGGGGGGACGACACCATATATTTT. It specifies CASSPRGNRGDDTIYF.

The V call is TRBV6-2 or TRBV6-3, the J call TRBJ1-1; D is unclear. The CDR3 is made up of 14 amino acids. The V end was cut by 2 bases, the J end by 7 bases, with 14 bases between. Per the germline V gene, CDR1 is MNHEY and CDR2 is SVGEGT. CDR3 loop: CASSYDPGPGEAFF. CDR3 coding DNA: TGTGCCAGCAGTTACGATCCCGGGCCAGGTGAAGCTTTCTTT.

This clonotype came up a few times. J is TRBJ2-7 and V is TRBV12-3 or TRBV12-4; D is perhaps TRBD1 (6 bases). This CDR3 region has 12 residues. Trimming pared 3 bases from V and 7 bases from J, leaving 10 bases between. CDR3 in DNA: TGTGCCAGCAGTTTCGAGGGGGAAGAGCAGTACTTC. It specifies CASSFEGEEQYF.

The chain recombines TRBV4-3 with TRBJ2-1; 9 bases agree with TRBD2. Germline V lookup: CDR1 LGHNA, CDR2 YSLEER. The CDR3 sequence is 16 residues long. With 1 base clipped from V and 5 bases from J, the junction kept 6 bases outside the gene matches. The CDR3 nucleotides are TGCGCCAGCAGCCAAGTGGAGCGGGAGGCGAACAATGAGCAGTTCTTC. It yields the protein CASSQVEREANNEQFF.

This clonotype has a handful of counts. The rearrangement uses TRBV5-4 and TRBJ1-4; D is unresolved. CDR1 is SGHNT, CDR2 YYREEE, per germline (reference sequence). Trimming removed 3 bases at V and 7 bases at J, with 13 bases between. This CDR3 contains 14 residues. This CDR3 reads CASSSDGALEKLFF. As DNA, the CDR3 is TGTGCCAGCAGCTCGGACGGCGCTCTTGAAAAACTGTTTTTT.

DNA of the CDR3: TGTGCCAGCAGCGACTCTCTAGCGGGAGGCATACACTCTAGCACAGATACGCAGTATTTT. Translating gives CASSDSLAGGIHSSTDTQYF. V is TRBV9 and J is TRBJ2-3; 11 bases are a match to TRBD2. This CDR3 region has 20 residues. The trim removed 3 bases at V and 0 bases at J, leaving 15 bases unmatched. From germline, CDR1 is SGDLS and CDR2 YYNGEE.

This clonotype came up a few times. J is TRBJ1-5 and V is TRBV20-1; TRBD1 matches at 7 bases. This CDR3 contains 14 residues. Germline CDR1 reads DFQATT; CDR2 reads SNEGSKA (reference sequence). Trimming cost V 6 bases and J 4 bases; bases outside gene matches: 9. The CDR3 DNA sequence: TGCAGTGCCAGGAGGACAGGAAGGAATCAGCCCCAGCATTTT. It specifies CSARRTGRNQPQHF.

The table lists this clonotype with a few counts. The chain is built from TRBV20-1 and TRBJ2-1, with 8 bases that match TRBD2. The CDR3 loop spans 16 amino acids. Germline CDR1 and CDR2: DFQATT and SNEGSKA (reference sequence). V gave up 6 bases and J gave up 4 bases; unmatched junction bases: 14. CDR3 loop: CSAHLSTSGPYNEQFF. CDR3 nucleotide sequence: TGCAGTGCCCACCTCTCCACTAGCGGTCCATACAATGAGCAGTTCTTC.

In this sample, this clonotype turned up many times. This rearrangement joins TRBV12-3 or TRBV12-4 to TRBJ1-5; D call uncertain. The CDR3 sequence is 14 residues long. V lost 4 bases to trimming and J lost 2 bases, with 9 bases between them. CDR3 nucleotide sequence: TGTGCCAGCAGTTCGAGCGTTGGCAATCAGCCCCAGCATTTT. This gives the protein CASSSSVGNQPQHF.

The chain joins TRBV11-2 to TRBJ2-7; D gene unclear. V lost 1 base and J lost 2, with 9 bases in between. This CDR3 region has 14 residues. In germline, CDR1 is SGHAT, CDR2 FQNNGV. The chain's CDR3 is CASSLAPATYEQYF. CDR3 DNA: TGTGCCAGCAGCTTAGCGCCGGCTACCTACGAGCAGTACTTC.

The V call is TRBV13, the J call TRBJ2-2; D remains ambiguous. Germline-derived CDR1 and CDR2 are PRHDT and FYEKMQ (reference sequence). The ends were cut back, 6 bases at V and 6 bases at J, with 8 bases in the middle. This CDR3 has 12 residues. The CDR3 region is CASSLIPGELFF. The CDR3 DNA reads TGTGCCAGCAGTTTAATCCCCGGGGAGCTGTTTTTT. Variable domain in full (rest from reference TRBV13 and TRBJ2-2): AAGVIQSPRHLIKEKRETATLKCYPIPRHDTVYWYQQGPGQDPQFLISFYEKMQSDKGSIPDRFSAQQFSDYHSELNMSSLELGDSALYFCASSLIPGELFFGEGSRLTVL.

This clonotype was seen only once. The V gene is TRBV27, the J gene TRBJ1-2; a possible D gene is TRBD1 (5 bases). This CDR3 is built from 15 residues. V was clipped by 2 bases and J by 6 bases, with 16 bases between them. Germline lookup yields CDR1 MNHEY and CDR2 SMNVEV (reference sequence). CDR3 amino acids: CASSLIAGEIDGYTF. For the CDR3, the DNA is TGTGCCAGCAGTTTAATCGCGGGGGAAATCGATGGCTACACCTTC.